The 22 T cell receptor beta chains listed next were all sequenced from one sample in a study of neurological immune-mediated disorders. Noted time point: longitudinal time-point 1 (baseline). A single record per CDR3 protein comes from TCRdb applying MiXCR to the 5' RACE reads. The data contain 55,000 to 70,000 distinct CDR3 sequences, roughly 10% of them singletons. The sample comprised PBMCs. Receptors originate from a male donor with HTLV-1-associated myelopathy (HAM/TSP).

This sequence joins TRBV9 and TRBJ2-1; 8 positions agree with TRBD2. The CDR3 contains 15 residues. V trimming: 3 bases; J trimming: 7 bases; junction bases outside the gene matches: 9. The germline gives CDR1 SGDLS, CDR2 YYNGEE. This CDR3 reads CASSAAGLVPNEQFF. CDR3 sequence (DNA): TGTGCCAGCAGCGCAGCGGGACTAGTTCCGAATGAGCAGTTCTTC.

Details on this clonotype: A much bigger clone sits one base away, suggesting this may be a read error. The chain employs TRBV7-6 and TRBJ2-7; maybe TRBD1 (6 bases). This CDR3 is 12 amino acids long. Trimming shortened V by 5 bases and J by 6 bases, and 11 bases separated the two germline ends. The V gene's germline CDR1 is SGHVS and CDR2 FNYEAQ. In nucleotides, the CDR3 is TGTGCCAGCAGCCACAGGGTGGGCGAGCAGTACTTC. This translates into CASSHRVGEQYF.

The sample holds many counts of this clonotype. The chain uses TRBV5-1 and TRBJ1-2; no reliable D call. The V end lost 1 base, the J end lost 1 base, and 8 bases lay between the germline ends. This CDR3 has 14 residues. Germline-derived CDR1 and CDR2 are SGHRS and YFSETQ. This chain's CDR3 is CASSLTGDNYGYTF. DNA of the CDR3: TGCGCCAGCAGCTTGACCGGGGATAACTATGGCTACACCTTC. The whole variable domain, filled in from reference TRBV5-1 and TRBJ1-2, reads KAGVTQTPRYLIKTRGQQVTLSCSPISGHRSVSWYQQTPGQGLQFLFEYFSETQRNKGNFPGRFSGRQFSNSRSEMNVSTLELGDSALYLCASSLTGDNYGYTFGSGTRLTVV.

This clonotype was seen repeatedly, ten times or more. J is TRBJ2-1 and V is TRBV7-2; TRBD1 aligns across 8 bases. The CDR3 is made up of 17 amino acids. The V gene's germline CDR1 is SGHTA and CDR2 FQGNSA. V dropped 2 bases and J dropped 4; count of bases not matched to a gene: 10. The DNA of the CDR3 is TGTGCCAGCAGCTTACAATCGGGGCAGGGGGCGTACAATGAGCAGTTCTTC. This codes for CASSLQSGQGAYNEQFF.

This clonotype was picked up many times. The V and J genes are TRBV4-3 and TRBJ1-2; maybe TRBD1 (6 bases). The germline gives CDR1 LGHNA, CDR2 YSLEER. The CDR3 contains 16 residues. The V and J ends lost 2 bases and 3 bases respectively, with 16 bases between them. The CDR3 spells CASSQSPGQVYYGYTF. CDR3 nucleotides: TGCGCCAGCAGCCAATCACCGGGACAAGTATACTATGGCTACACCTTC.

This clonotype was seen repeatedly, ten times or more. The V gene is TRBV7-8, the J gene TRBJ1-6; D is unclear. The CDR3 consists of 15 residues. Germline V lookup: CDR1 SGHVS, CDR2 FQNEAQ. Trimming removed 2 bases from V and 7 bases from J, with 12 bases in between. CDR3: CASSLLFLGNSPLHF. The DNA of the CDR3 is TGTGCCAGCAGCTTATTGTTCCTTGGGAATTCACCCCTCCACTTT. The full variable domain, completed using reference TRBV7-8 and TRBJ1-6, is GAGVSQSPRYKVAKRGQDVALRCDPISGHVSLFWYQQALGQGPEFLTYFQNEAQLDKSGLPSDRFFAERPEGSVSTLKIQRTQQEDSAVYLCASSLLFLGNSPLHFGNGTRLTVT.

The chain joins TRBV10-2 to TRBJ2-1; a weak D match, TRBD1 (5 bases). Germline loops: CDR1 WSHSY, CDR2 SAAADI. V lost 8 bases, J lost 7 bases, and 21 bases lay in between. The CDR3 loop spans 15 amino acids. The CDR3 coding sequence is TGCGCCAGCTTTTTGAGACAGACCATTAGAAATGAGCAGTTCTTC. It codes for CASFLRQTIRNEQFF.

This clonotype was counted ten times or more. The J gene is TRBJ2-3, the V gene TRBV27; possibly TRBD2 for D (5 bases). Deletions cut 8 bases from V and 2 bases from J, with 11 bases between. The CDR3 length is 13 residues. Germline V gene sequence: CDR1 MNHEY, CDR2 SMNVEV (reference sequence). The CDR3 bases are TGTGCCAGCTTGGCTAGCTTCACAGATACGCAGTATTTT. The encoded protein is CASLASFTDTQYF.

This clonotype was observed many times. V and J are TRBV20-1 and TRBJ2-5, with D hard to call. The germline gives CDR1 DFQATT, CDR2 SNEGSKA (reference sequence). Trimming removed 3 bases from V and 4 bases from J, with 9 bases in between. This CDR3 comprises 12 residues. This chain's CDR3 is CSARALGETQYF. The CDR3, as DNA: TGCAGTGCTAGGGCCCTAGGAGAGACCCAGTACTTC.

This clonotype was observed many times. The chain combines TRBV7-6 with TRBJ1-6; 8 bases are shared with TRBD1. The germline gives CDR1 SGHVS, CDR2 FNYEAQ. Trimming took 5 bases from V and 6 from J; bases not matched to a gene: 6. This CDR3 has 15 residues. CDR3 amino acids: CASSPTGVGNSPLHF. In DNA form, the CDR3 reads TGTGCCAGCAGCCCGACAGGGGTTGGTAATTCACCCCTCCACTTT.

The table lists this clonotype with many counts. This chain connects TRBV20-1 to TRBJ2-5; D is ambiguous. The length of the CDR3 is 16 residues. From germline, CDR1 is DFQATT and CDR2 SNEGSKA (reference sequence). Deletions cut 0 bases from V and 6 bases from J, with 20 bases between. CDR3 nucleotide sequence: TGCAGTGCTAGAGAATTAGGCCTAGACCTCTTGAAGACCCAGTACTTC. Protein: CSARELGLDLLKTQYF.

This clonotype was seen repeatedly, ten times or more. V usage is TRBV11-3 and J usage is TRBJ2-7; perhaps D is TRBD1 or TRBD2 (5 bases each). Germline-derived CDR1 and CDR2 are SGHNT and YENEEA. Trimming stripped 5 bases from V and 0 bases from J, with 11 bases between. CDR3 length: 14 amino acids. The CDR3 protein is CASSPRDGSYEQYF. The DNA for the CDR3 is TGTGCCAGCAGCCCGAGGGACGGCTCCTACGAGCAGTACTTC.

With regard to this clonotype: The junction departs from germline at one end; a sequencing error may be responsible. This chain links TRBV5-1 with TRBJ2-1; D perhaps matches TRBD1 (6 bases). Germline V gene data show CDR1 as SGHRS and CDR2 as YFSETQ. This CDR3 is built from 14 residues. Here the CDR3 reads CASSRGSSYYEQFF. CDR3 nucleotide sequence: TGCGCCAGCAGCAGGGGGAGCTCCTACTATGAGCAGTTCTTC.

This clonotype was observed at least ten times. The J gene is TRBJ1-1, the V gene TRBV29-1, with D maybe TRBD1 (6 bases). The length of the CDR3 is 14 residues. The germline V gene encodes CDR1 SQVTM and CDR2 ANQGSEA. Trimming pared 3 bases from V and 3 bases from J, leaving 14 bases between. CDR3 region: CSVDRRGGDTEAFF. For the CDR3, the DNA is TGCAGCGTTGATCGCAGGGGAGGGGACACTGAAGCTTTCTTT. The whole variable domain, filled in from reference TRBV29-1 and TRBJ1-1, reads SAVISQKPSRDICQRGTSLTIQCQVDSQVTMMFWYRQQPGQSLTLIATANQGSEATYESGFVIDKFPISRPNLTFSTLTVSNMSPEDSSIYLCSVDRRGGDTEAFFGQGTRLTVV.

In its sample, this clonotype was seen many times. The CDR3 region is CASSAGQGPSEKLFF. The CDR3 nucleotides are TGTGCCAGCAGCGCCGGACAGGGCCCCTCTGAAAAACTGTTTTTT. The V and J genes are TRBV9 and TRBJ1-4, with TRBD1 matching over 8 bases. The germline CDR1 and CDR2 sequences are SGDLS and YYNGEE. V trimming: 3 bases; J trimming: 7 bases; junction bases outside the gene matches: 8. CDR3 length: 15 amino acids.

This clonotype showed up many times. CDR3 protein: CASSLMGYEQYF. The CDR3 DNA sequence: TGTGCCAGCAGTTTGATGGGATACGAGCAGTACTTC. The J gene is TRBJ2-7, the V gene TRBV12-3 or TRBV12-4; D ambiguous. The V gene lost 3 bases and the J gene lost 4 bases, with 7 bases spanning the gap. This CDR3 is built from 12 residues.

This clonotype occurred many times. The chain employs TRBV7-3 and TRBJ2-1, with TRBD2 matching over 9 bases. This CDR3 is built from 17 residues. The trim removed 5 bases at V and 6 bases at J, leaving 14 bases unmatched. Germline CDR1 SGHTA, CDR2 FQGTGA. In nucleotides, the CDR3 is TGTGCCAGCAGCCCGAACCCGGTGGCGGGGGGGCTCAATGAGCAGTTCTTC. This encodes CASSPNPVAGGLNEQFF. Supplemented by reference TRBV7-3 and TRBJ2-1, the full variable domain reads GAGVSQTPSNKVTEKGKYVELRCDPISGHTALYWYRQSLGQGPEFLIYFQGTGAADDSGLPNDRFFAVRPEGSVSTLKIQRTERGDSAVYLCASSPNPVAGGLNEQFFGPGTRLTVL.

This clonotype was recorded at least ten times. The chain recombines TRBV7-9 with TRBJ1-4; 7 bases line up with TRBD1. Trimming removed 7 bases from V and 3 bases from J; junction bases left unmatched: 8. CDR3 length: 15 residues. Germline V gene lookup returns CDR1 SEHNR and CDR2 FQNEAQ (reference sequence). The CDR3 coding sequence is TGTGCCAGCACGGTAGGGGGCTCGCCTAATGAAAAACTGTTTTTT. It translates to CASTVGGSPNEKLFF.

This clonotype came up many times. V and J are TRBV5-1 and TRBJ2-3; no clear D gene. The CDR3 is 14 residues long. Trimming took off 2 bases at V and 3 bases at J, with 10 bases between the two ends. CDR1 SGHRS and CDR2 YFSETQ come from the germline V gene. The CDR3 spells CASSFGWVTDTQYF. The CDR3 nucleotides are TGCGCCAGCAGCTTCGGTTGGGTGACAGATACGCAGTATTTT.

The chain links TRBV7-9 to TRBJ2-5; TRBD2 matches at 9 bases. CDR1 SEHNR and CDR2 FQNEAQ come from the germline V gene (reference sequence). The CDR3 consists of 16 residues. The J segment lost 2 bases and the V segment lost 3 bases, leaving 7 bases of the junction unmatched. This chain's CDR3 is CASSFERGVIQETQYF. The DNA of the CDR3 is TGTGCCAGCAGCTTTGAGCGGGGGGTGATACAAGAGACCCAGTACTTC.

This clonotype has ten or more counts. This chain links TRBV9 with TRBJ1-4; no firm D call. Between the trimmed V and J ends, which lost 0 bases and 0 bases, there was a span of 6 bases. The CDR3 consists of 15 residues. Germline loops: CDR1 SGDLS, CDR2 YYNGEE. In DNA, the CDR3 is TGTGCCAGCAGCGTAGACCCGGCAACTAATGAAAAACTGTTTTTT. Its protein product is CASSVDPATNEKLFF.

This clonotype has a count of ten or more. The J gene is TRBJ2-1, the V gene TRBV6-4, with TRBD2 matching over 7 bases. V trimming: 3 bases; J trimming: 5 bases; junction bases outside the gene matches: 7. In germline, CDR1 is MRHNA, CDR2 SNTAGT. This CDR3 spans 15 amino acids. The CDR3 region has the DNA TGTGCCAGCAGTGAGGGAGCGGGGACTAACAATGAGCAGTTCTTC. Protein: CASSEGAGTNNEQFF.